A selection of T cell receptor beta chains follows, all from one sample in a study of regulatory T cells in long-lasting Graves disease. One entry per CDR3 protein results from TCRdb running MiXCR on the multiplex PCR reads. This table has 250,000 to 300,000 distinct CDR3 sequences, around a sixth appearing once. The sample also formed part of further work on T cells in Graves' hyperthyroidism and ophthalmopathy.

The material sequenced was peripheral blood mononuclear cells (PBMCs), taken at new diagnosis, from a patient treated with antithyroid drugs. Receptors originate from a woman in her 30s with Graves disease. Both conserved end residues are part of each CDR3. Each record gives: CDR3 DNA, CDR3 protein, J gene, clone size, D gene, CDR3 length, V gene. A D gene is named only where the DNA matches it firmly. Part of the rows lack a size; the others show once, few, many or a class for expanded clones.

TGTGCCAGCAGTTACGCTAGTCTTGGGTTGAGCTCTGGAAACACCATATATTTT,CASSYASLGLSSGNTIYF,TRBJ1-3,many,-,18,TRBV6-5
TGTGCCAGCAGCTTAGAAGGGGCGGCAATCGAGACCCAGTACTTC,CASSLEGAAIETQYF,TRBJ2-5,many,-,15,TRBV7-6
TGTGCCAGCAGCTTATATGCCGGAAAACTGTTTTTT,CASSLYAGKLFF,TRBJ1-4,many,-,12,TRBV7-2
TGCAGTGTTGAGCCACAAGAGACCCAGTACTTC,CSVEPQETQYF,TRBJ2-5,many,-,11,TRBV20-1
TGTGCCAGCAGCTTGGGGGGCCGCGAGCAGTTCTTC,CASSLGGREQFF,TRBJ2-1,many,-,12,TRBV5-4
TGCGCCAGCAGTACAATCGGTAGCGCTAACTATGGCTACACCTTC,CASSTIGSANYGYTF,TRBJ1-2,-,-,15,TRBV10-2
TGTGCCACCACCCCTGAGAGCTGGGATACGCAGTATTTT,CATTPESWDTQYF,TRBJ2-3,many,-,13,TRBV15
TGTGCCAGTAGTATAATGGGCAGCTCTGGAAACACCATATATTTT,CASSIMGSSGNTIYF,TRBJ1-3,few,-,15,TRBV19
TGTGCCAGCAGCTTTCGGGAAGAGACCCAGTACTTC,CASSFREETQYF,TRBJ2-5,many,-,12,TRBV7-2
TGTGCCAGCAGTACGCGGGACAGGGTAGTAAATGAGCAGTTCTTC,CASSTRDRVVNEQFF,TRBJ2-1,many,TRBD1,15,TRBV12-3/TRBV12-4
TGCAGTGCTAGATCAACAGCGCTCTCCTACAATGAGCAGTTCTTC,CSARSTALSYNEQFF,TRBJ2-1,many,-,15,TRBV20-1
TGTGCCAGTAGTAAAAGAAACAGAGAAGGTGAAGCTTTCTTT,CASSKRNREGEAFF,TRBJ1-1,-,-,14,TRBV19
TGTGCCAGTAGTATAGACACCCTAGCAACCGGGGAGCTGTTTTTT,CASSIDTLATGELFF,TRBJ2-2,-,-,15,TRBV19
TGTGCCAGCAGCCCAACCCCCGGGGCCTTCCGTGAGCAGTACTTC,CASSPTPGAFREQYF,TRBJ2-7,many,-,15,TRBV5-1
TGCAGTGCTCGACACTTCGGGAACACTGAAGCTTTCTTT,CSARHFGNTEAFF,TRBJ1-1,many,-,13,TRBV20-1
TGTGCCAGCAAGACCCGGGCGGGAGGGGGGGCGAATGAGCAGTTCTTC,CASKTRAGGGANEQFF,TRBJ2-1,-,TRBD2,16,TRBV2
TGTGCCAGCAGCACCCGGGACAGGGCCTACGAGCAGTACTTC,CASSTRDRAYEQYF,TRBJ2-7,many,TRBD1,14,TRBV13
TGTGCCAGCAGCTTATCCGAGGGGGCTGGAGGCTACACCTTC,CASSLSEGAGGYTF,TRBJ1-2,many,TRBD1,14,TRBV7-9
TGTGCCAGCGGCGGGGGAGTCTATGGCTACACCTTC,CASGGGVYGYTF,TRBJ1-2,many,-,12,TRBV27
TGTGCCAGCTCACCAAGGTCGGGAGAGACCCAGTACTTC,CASSPRSGETQYF,TRBJ2-5,many,-,13,TRBV18
TGTGCCACCAGCAGAGTAGGGGGGAGTCGAGGCAATGAGCAGTTCTTC,CATSRVGGSRGNEQFF,TRBJ2-1,-,-,16,TRBV15
TGTGCCAGCAGCTCTATGGGACTAGCGGGGTACAATGAGCAGTTCTTC,CASSSMGLAGYNEQFF,TRBJ2-1,many,TRBD2,16,TRBV7-2